A single sample gave rise to the 8 T cell receptor beta chains below, sequenced in a study of CD8 T cells in ankylosing spondylitis. TCRdb called the 5' RACE reads again in MiXCR, with one record for every CDR3 protein. The table has about 140,000 distinct CDR3 sequences, roughly 8% seen once. The sample consisted of synovial fluid, either unsorted or a sorted T cell fraction (not recorded which). The receptors were sampled from a male donor with ankylosing spondylitis.

This clonotype came up a few times. This sequence joins TRBV5-1 and TRBJ2-1, with no clear D. Germline lookup yields CDR1 SGHRS and CDR2 YFSETQ. This CDR3 contains 14 residues. V dropped 3 bases and J dropped 3 bases, with 10 bases sitting between them. CDR3 sequence: CASSSMTFYNEQFF. The DNA for the CDR3 is TGCGCCAGCAGCTCCATGACATTCTACAATGAGCAGTTCTTC. Based on the CDR3 plus reference TRBV5-1 and TRBJ2-1, the full variable domain is KAGVTQTPRYLIKTRGQQVTLSCSPISGHRSVSWYQQTPGQGLQFLFEYFSETQRNKGNFPGRFSGRQFSNSRSEMNVSTLELGDSALYLCASSSMTFYNEQFFGPGTRLTVL.

There are a few counts of this clonotype. The chain is built from TRBV5-1 and TRBJ2-7, with D tentatively TRBD1 or TRBD2 (5 bases each). V dropped 1 base and J dropped 5 bases, with 13 bases sitting between them. This CDR3 contains 14 residues. Germline CDR1 is SGHRS and CDR2 is YFSETQ. The CDR3 bases are TGCGCCAGCAGCTTGACCTGGGGGATAAACGAGCAGTACTTC. The encoded protein is CASSLTWGINEQYF.

The chain combines TRBV29-1 with TRBJ2-5; 11 positions agree with TRBD1. CDR1 and CDR2 from the germline V gene are SQVTM and ANQGSEA. The V segment lost 7 bases and the J segment 5 bases; nucleotides outside the gene matches: 3. This CDR3 has 12 residues. This CDR3 is CSERTGGETQYF. CDR3 nucleotide sequence: TGCAGCGAGAGGACAGGGGGCGAGACCCAGTACTTC.

The rearrangement joins TRBV24-1 to TRBJ2-3, with D perhaps TRBD2 (6 bases). This CDR3 is built from 16 residues. The V end was cut by 0 bases, the J end by 0 bases, with 9 bases between. Germline values: CDR1 KGHDR, CDR2 SFDVKD. The CDR3 reads CATSDLTGGSTDTQYF. The CDR3 bases are TGTGCCACCAGTGATTTGACCGGGGGAAGCACAGATACGCAGTATTTT.

J is TRBJ1-1 and V is TRBV11-2, with 9 bases identical to TRBD1. With V trimmed by 3 bases and J by 9 bases, 2 bases remained unmatched. This CDR3 has 12 residues. Germline V gives CDR1 SGHAT, CDR2 FQNNGV. The CDR3 loop reads CASSFGQGKAFF. DNA for the CDR3: TGTGCCAGCAGCTTCGGACAGGGGAAAGCTTTCTTT.

This clonotype was detected only a few times. V gene TRBV20-1 combines with J gene TRBJ2-3; TRBD2 is a possible D gene (6 bases). The germline V and J ends were trimmed by 5 bases and 0 bases, with 15 bases remaining between them. The CDR3 consists of 15 residues. The germline V gene has CDR1 DFQATT and CDR2 SNEGSKA (reference sequence). CDR3 amino acids: CSAAGSPSSTDTQYF. The CDR3 region has the DNA TGCAGTGCTGCCGGGAGTCCCTCTAGCACAGATACGCAGTATTTT.

J is TRBJ2-5 and V is TRBV24-1; 7 nucleotides line up with TRBD1. V shed 0 bases and J 2 bases; nucleotides not matched to a gene: 8. The CDR3 loop spans 17 amino acids. Germline V CDR1 and CDR2: KGHDR, SFDVKD. The DNA for the CDR3 is TGTGCCACCAGTGATTTGCGACGACAGGGACGACAAGAGACCCAGTACTTC. Protein product: CATSDLRRQGRQETQYF.

This clonotype was seen more than once but under ten times. At one end, the junction sequence differs from germline, possibly due to a read error. This chain connects TRBV20-1 to TRBJ2-4; 11 bases match TRBD2. The CDR3 loop spans 12 amino acids. Germline loops: CDR1 DFQATT, CDR2 SNEGSKA (reference sequence). The DNA of the CDR3 is TGCAGTGCTAGGACTAGCGGGGACATTCAGTATTTC. This sequence encodes CSARTSGDIQYF.